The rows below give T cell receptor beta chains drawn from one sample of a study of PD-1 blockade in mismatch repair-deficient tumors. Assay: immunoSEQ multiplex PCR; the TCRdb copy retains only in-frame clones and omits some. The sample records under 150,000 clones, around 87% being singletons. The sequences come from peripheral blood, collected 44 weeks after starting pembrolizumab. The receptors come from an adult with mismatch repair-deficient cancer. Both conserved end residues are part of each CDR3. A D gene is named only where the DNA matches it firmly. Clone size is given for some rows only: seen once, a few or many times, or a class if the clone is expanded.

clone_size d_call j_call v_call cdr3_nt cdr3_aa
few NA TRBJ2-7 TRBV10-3 TGTGCCATCAGTGGATATATCGGAACCTACGAGCAGTACTTC CAISGYIGTYEQYF
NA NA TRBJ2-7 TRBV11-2 TGTGCCAGCAGCTTAGGAGTTTCCTACGAGCAGTACTTC CASSLGVSYEQYF
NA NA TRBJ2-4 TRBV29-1 TGCAGCGCCGACCTGATAGGGTCCAAAAACATTCAGTACTTC CSADLIGSKNIQYF
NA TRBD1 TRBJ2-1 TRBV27 TGTGCCAGCAGTTTAATTACGCCGGGACAGGGCAATGAGCAGTTCTTC CASSLITPGQGNEQFF
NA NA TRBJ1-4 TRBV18 TGTGCCAGCTCACCGGGGAGAGGAGAAAAACTGTTTTTT CASSPGRGEKLFF
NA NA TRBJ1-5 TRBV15 TGTGCCACCAGCTGGTCGGGGGGCCGCAATCAGCCCCAGCATTTT CATSWSGGRNQPQHF
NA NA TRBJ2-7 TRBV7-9 TGTGCCAGCAGCGCCAACCCAGCCGAGCAGTACTTC CASSANPAEQYF
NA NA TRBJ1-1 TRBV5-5 TGTGCCAGCAGCTTGACAACGGGACCGAACACTGAAGCTTTCTTT CASSLTTGPNTEAFF
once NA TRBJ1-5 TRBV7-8 TGTGCCAGCAGCTTAGCCCCACAGACAGATAGCAATCAGCCCCAGCATTTT CASSLAPQTDSNQPQHF
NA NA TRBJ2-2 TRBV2 TGTGCCAGCAGACCCCGGCCGACCGGGGAGCTGTTTTTT CASRPRPTGELFF
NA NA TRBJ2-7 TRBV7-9 TGTGCCAGCAGCTACCGGGACGGTAGCTCCTACGAGCAGTACTTC CASSYRDGSSYEQYF
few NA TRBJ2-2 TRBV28 TGTGCCAGCAGCCGCAAAATAACCGGGGAGCTGTTTTTT CASSRKITGELFF